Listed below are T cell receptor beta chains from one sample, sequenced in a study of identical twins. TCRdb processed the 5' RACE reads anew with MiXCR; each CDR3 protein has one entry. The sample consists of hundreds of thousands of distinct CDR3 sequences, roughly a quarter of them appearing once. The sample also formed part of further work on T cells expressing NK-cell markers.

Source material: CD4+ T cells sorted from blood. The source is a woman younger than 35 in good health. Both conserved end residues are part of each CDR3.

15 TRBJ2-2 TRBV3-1 CASSRGTSGVGELFF
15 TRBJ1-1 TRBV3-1 CASSPPRRGYTEAFF
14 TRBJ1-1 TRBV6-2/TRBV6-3 CASSYSTGFTEAFF
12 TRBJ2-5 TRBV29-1 CSTWTSVETQYF
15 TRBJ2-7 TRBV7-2 CASSFGHLINYEQYF
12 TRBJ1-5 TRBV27 CASSFRGWPQHF
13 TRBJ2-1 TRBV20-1 CSAPGTGVNEQFF
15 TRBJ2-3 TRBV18 CASSPTSGTTDTQYF
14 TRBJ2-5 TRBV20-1 CSAARQGERETQYF
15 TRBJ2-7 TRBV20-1 CSAAIMSSGPLEQYF
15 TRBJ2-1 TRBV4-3 CASAPGRGGYNEQFF
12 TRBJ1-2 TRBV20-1 CSAPWQAVGYTF
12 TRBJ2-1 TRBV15 CATSRVGGKQFF
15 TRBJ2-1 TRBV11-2 CASSYLAGGHNEQFF
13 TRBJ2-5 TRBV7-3 CASSRSYQETQYF
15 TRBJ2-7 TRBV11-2 CASSTSGGGRDEQYF
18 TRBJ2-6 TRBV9 CASSKEPTQQSGANVLTF
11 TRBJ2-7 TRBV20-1 CSVATGYEQYF
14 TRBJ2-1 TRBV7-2 CASSASTGLGEQFF
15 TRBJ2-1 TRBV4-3 CASSQDFLQGMRQFF
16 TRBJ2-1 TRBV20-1 CSASSRRTSGLNEQFF
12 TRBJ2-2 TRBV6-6 CASNSGTGELFF
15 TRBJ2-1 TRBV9 CASSVGRGLSNEQFF